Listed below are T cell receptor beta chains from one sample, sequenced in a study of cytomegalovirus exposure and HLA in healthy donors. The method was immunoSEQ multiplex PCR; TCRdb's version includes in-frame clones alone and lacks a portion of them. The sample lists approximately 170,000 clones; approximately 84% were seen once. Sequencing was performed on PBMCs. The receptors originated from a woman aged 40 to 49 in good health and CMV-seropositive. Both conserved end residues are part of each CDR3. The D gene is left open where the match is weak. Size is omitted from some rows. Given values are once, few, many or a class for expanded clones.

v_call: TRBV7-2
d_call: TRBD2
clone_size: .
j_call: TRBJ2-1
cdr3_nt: TGTGCCAGCAGCCGGGCTGGGGGGGAGATCTACAATGAGCAGTTCTTC
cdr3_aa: CASSRAGGEIYNEQFF

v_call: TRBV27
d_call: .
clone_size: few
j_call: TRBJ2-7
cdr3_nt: TGTGCCAGCAGTTTAAGTGACCCTGACTCCGAGCAGTACTTC
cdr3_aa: CASSLSDPDSEQYF

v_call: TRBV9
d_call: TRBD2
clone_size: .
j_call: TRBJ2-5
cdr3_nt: TGTGCCAGCAGCTTAAGACTAGCGGGGGCGCCCGGGGGAGAGACCCAGTACTTC
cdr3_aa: CASSLRLAGAPGGETQYF

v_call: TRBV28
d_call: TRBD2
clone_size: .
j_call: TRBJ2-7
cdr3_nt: TGTGCCAGCAGTTCTTGGGGGACTAGCTCCTACGAGCAGTACTTC
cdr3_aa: CASSSWGTSSYEQYF

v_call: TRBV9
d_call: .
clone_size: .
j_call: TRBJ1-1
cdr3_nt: TGTGCCAGCAGCGTAGCCGGACAGAACACTGAAGCTTTCTTT
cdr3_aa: CASSVAGQNTEAFF

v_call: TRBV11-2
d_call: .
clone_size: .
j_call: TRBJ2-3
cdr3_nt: TGTGCCAGCAGCTTAGTAGCGATGCCAGATACGCAGTATTTT
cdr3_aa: CASSLVAMPDTQYF

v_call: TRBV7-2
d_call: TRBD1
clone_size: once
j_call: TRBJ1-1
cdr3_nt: TGTGCCAGCAGCCCAAGGACAGGGGGCTGGTACACTGAAGCTTTCTTT
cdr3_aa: CASSPRTGGWYTEAFF

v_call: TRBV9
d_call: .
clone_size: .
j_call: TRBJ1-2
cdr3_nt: TGTGCCAGCAGCCCCTTTCGACAGGACTATGGCTACACCTTC
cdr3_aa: CASSPFRQDYGYTF

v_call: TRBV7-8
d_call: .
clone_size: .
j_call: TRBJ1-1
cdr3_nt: TGTGCCAGCAGCTTATCAGGGCCTAACACTGAAGCTTTCTTT
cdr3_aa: CASSLSGPNTEAFF

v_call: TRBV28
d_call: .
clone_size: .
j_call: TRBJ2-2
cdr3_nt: TGTGCCAGCAGTAAAAAGCCCATATCCGGGGAGCTGTTTTTT
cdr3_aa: CASSKKPISGELFF

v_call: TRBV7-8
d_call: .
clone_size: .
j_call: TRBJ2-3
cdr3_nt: TGTGCCAGCAGTTTATTGTTCCAGGGCTCTCTAGATACGCAGTATTTT
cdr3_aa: CASSLLFQGSLDTQYF

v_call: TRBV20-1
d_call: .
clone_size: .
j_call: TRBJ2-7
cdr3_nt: TGCAGTGCTCCGCAGGGCTACGAGCAGTACTTC
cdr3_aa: CSAPQGYEQYF

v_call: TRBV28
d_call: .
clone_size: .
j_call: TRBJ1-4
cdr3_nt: TGTGCCAGCAGGTCACAGGGACGCGGTGAAAAACTGTTTTTT
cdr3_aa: CASRSQGRGEKLFF

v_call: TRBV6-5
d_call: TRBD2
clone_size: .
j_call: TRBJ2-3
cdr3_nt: TGTGCCAGCAGTACACGGGGGGGGACAGATACGCAGTATTTT
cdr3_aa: CASSTRGGTDTQYF

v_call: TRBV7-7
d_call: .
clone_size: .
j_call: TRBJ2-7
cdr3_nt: TGTGCCAGCAGCTTAGGGACAGCCTACGAGCAGTACTTC
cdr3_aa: CASSLGTAYEQYF

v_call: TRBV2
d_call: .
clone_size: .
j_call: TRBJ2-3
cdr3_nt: TGTGCCAGCAGTGAACGACAGTATACCAGAGATACGCAGTATTTT
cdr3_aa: CASSERQYTRDTQYF

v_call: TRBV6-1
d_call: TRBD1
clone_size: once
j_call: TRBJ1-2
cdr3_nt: TGTGCCAGCACCGGGACAGGGGGGCTGGGCTACACCTTC
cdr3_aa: CASTGTGGLGYTF

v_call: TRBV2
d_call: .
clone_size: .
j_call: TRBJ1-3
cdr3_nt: TGTGCCAGCAGTGAAGGTATTCAGATCTCTGGAAACACCATATATTTT
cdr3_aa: CASSEGIQISGNTIYF

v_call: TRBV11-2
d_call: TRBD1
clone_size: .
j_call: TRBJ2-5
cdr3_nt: TGTGCCAGCGGGATCGAGGGGGCCTTTCAAGAGACCCAGTACTTC
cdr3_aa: CASGIEGAFQETQYF

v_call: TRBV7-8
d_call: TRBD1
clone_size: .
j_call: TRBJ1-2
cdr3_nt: TGTGCCAGCAGCTCCACCCTGGGACAGAACTATGGCTACACCTTC
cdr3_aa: CASSSTLGQNYGYTF

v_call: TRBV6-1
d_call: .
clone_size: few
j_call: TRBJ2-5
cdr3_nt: TGTGCCAGCAGGGAGGGGTCGGTCTTGGAGACCCAGTACTTC
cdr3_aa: CASREGSVLETQYF

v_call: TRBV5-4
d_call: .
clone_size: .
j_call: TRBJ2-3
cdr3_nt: TGTGCCAGCAGCTTGGCCGGGACTCAGACAGATACGCAGTATTTT
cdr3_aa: CASSLAGTQTDTQYF

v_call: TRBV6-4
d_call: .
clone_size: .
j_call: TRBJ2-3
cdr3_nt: TGTGCCAGCAGTGACCTAGCAGGAGATACGCAGTATTTT
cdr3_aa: CASSDLAGDTQYF

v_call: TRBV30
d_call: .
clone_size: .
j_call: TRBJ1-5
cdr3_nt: TGTGCCTGGAGTGAGGGGGGGTTTAATCAGCCCCAGCATTTT
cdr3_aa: CAWSEGGFNQPQHF

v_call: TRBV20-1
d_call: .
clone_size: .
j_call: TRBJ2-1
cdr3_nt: TGCAGTGCTACCACCTCTAGCGAAACGTTCTTC
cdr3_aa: CSATTSSETFF

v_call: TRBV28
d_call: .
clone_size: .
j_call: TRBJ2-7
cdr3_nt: TGTGCCAGCAGTCCATTTCAGTCTCCCGAGGTCTACGAGCAGTACTTC
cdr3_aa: CASSPFQSPEVYEQYF